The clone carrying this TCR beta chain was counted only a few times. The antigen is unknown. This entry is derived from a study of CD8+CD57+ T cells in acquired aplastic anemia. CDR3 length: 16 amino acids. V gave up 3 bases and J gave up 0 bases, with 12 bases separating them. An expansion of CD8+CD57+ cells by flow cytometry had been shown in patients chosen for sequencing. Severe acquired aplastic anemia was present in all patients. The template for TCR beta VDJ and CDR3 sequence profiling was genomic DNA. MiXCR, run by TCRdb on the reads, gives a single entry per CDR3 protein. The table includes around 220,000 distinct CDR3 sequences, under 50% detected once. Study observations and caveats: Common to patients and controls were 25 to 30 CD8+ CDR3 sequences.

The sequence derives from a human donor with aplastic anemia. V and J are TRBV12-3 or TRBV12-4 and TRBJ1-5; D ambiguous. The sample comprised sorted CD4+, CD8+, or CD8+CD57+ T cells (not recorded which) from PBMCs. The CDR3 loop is CASSFGQDYSNQPQHF. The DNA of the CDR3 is TGTGCCAGCAGTTTCGGGCAGGACTATAGCAATCAGCCCCAGCATTTT.